This TCR beta chain was captured by sequencing in a study of OX40 agonist ivuxolimab in advanced cancers. As for the study in general: Patients in dose escalation had liver, melanoma, kidney or head and neck cancers.

Some clones are missing from TCRdb's copy, which holds only in-frame ones; the method was immunoSEQ multiplex PCR. Of approximately 68,000 clones listed, under 95% are singletons. Study observations and caveats: Circulating CD4+ and CD8+ T cells showed clonal expansion by week 6 at 0.1 to 3.0 mg/kg.

Details on this clone: The antigen is not known.

Germline V gives CDR1 MNHEY, CDR2 SVGAGI. V shed 2 bases, J shed 5 bases, and the junction held 5 bases outside the gene matches. The CDR3 extends over 15 amino acids. The input for sequencing was CD4+ or CD8+ T cells sorted from blood, taken in a trial of the OX40 agonist ivuxolimab. The clonotype was recovered from an adult with an advanced solid tumor such as melanoma, head and neck, liver or kidney cancer. The chain uses TRBV6-5 and TRBJ2-5; 10 bases map to TRBD2. The CDR3 loop reads CASSYGAGGPETQYF. The CDR3 nucleotides read TGTGCCAGCAGTTACGGAGCGGGGGGGCCTGAGACCCAGTACTTC.